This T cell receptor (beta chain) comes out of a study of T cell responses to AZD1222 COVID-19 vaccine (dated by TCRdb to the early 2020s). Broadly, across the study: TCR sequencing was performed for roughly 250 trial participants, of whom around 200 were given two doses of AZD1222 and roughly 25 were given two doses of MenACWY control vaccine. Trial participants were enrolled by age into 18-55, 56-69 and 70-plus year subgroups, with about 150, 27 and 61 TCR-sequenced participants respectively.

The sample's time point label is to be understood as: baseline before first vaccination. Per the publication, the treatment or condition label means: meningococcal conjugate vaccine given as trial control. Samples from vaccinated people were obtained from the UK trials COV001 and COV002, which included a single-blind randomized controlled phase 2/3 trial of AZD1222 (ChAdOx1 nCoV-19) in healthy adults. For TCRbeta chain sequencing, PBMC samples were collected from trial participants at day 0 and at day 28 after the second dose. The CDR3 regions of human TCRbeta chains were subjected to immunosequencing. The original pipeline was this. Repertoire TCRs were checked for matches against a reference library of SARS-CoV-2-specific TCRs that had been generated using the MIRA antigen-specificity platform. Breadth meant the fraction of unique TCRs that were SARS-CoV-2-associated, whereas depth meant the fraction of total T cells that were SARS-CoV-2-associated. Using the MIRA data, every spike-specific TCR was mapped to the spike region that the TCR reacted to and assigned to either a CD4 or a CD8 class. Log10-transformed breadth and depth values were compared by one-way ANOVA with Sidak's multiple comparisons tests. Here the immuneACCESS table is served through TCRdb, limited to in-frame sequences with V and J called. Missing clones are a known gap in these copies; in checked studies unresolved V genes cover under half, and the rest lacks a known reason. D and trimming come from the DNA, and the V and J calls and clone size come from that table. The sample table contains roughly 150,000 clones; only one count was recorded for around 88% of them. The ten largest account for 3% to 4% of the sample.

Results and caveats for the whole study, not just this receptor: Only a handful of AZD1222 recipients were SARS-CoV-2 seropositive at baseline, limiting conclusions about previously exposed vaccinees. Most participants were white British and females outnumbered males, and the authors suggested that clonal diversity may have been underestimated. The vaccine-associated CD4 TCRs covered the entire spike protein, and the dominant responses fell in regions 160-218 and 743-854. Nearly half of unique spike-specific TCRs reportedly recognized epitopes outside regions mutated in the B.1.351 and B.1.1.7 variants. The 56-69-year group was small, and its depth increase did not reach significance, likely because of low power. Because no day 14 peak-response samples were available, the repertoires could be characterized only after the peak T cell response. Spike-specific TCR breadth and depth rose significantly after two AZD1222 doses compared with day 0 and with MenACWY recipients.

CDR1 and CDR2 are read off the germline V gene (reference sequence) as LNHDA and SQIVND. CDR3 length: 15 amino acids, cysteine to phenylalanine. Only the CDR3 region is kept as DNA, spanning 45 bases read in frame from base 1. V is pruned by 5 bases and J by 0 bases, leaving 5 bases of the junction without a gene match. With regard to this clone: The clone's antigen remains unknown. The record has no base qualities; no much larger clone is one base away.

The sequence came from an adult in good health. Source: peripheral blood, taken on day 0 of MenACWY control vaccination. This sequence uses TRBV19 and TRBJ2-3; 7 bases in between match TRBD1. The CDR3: CASSFDRASTDTQYF. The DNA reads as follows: TGTGCCAGTAGTTTTGACAGGGCTAGCACAGATACGCAGTATTTT. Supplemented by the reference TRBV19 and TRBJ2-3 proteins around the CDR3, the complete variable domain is DGGITQSPKYLFRKEGQNVTLSCEQNLNHDAMYWYRQDPGQGLRLIYYSQIVNDFQKGDIAEGYSVSREKKESFPLTVTSAQKNPTAFYLCASSFDRASTDTQYFGPGTRLTVL.